These 14 T cell receptor beta chains share one sample of origin, sequenced in a study of blood T cell repertoires in COVID-19. Assay used: immunoSEQ multiplex PCR; TCRdb lists only in-frame clones, some missing. Among 210,000 or so clones listed, 70% to 90% were seen once. The sample consisted of peripheral blood. Receptor source: a woman aged 40 to 55 who had recovered from COVID-19.

V usage is TRBV3-1 (or the pseudogene TRBV3-2) and J usage is TRBJ2-7; 15 nucleotides agree with TRBD2. Trimming at V came to 4 bases and at J to 4 bases, leaving 8 bases not matched to a gene. The CDR3 covers 17 residues. CDR1 is LGHDT and CDR2 is YNNKEL in the germline V gene (reference sequence). CDR3: CASSLAGLAGGRYEQYF. As DNA, the CDR3 is TGTGCCAGCAGCCTTGCGGGACTAGCGGGAGGTCGGTACGAGCAGTACTTC.

The chain employs TRBV2 and TRBJ2-1, with TRBD2 identical over 7 bases. V lost 8 bases, J lost 7 bases, and 8 bases stayed unmatched. CDR3 size: 13 residues. The V gene's germline CDR1 is SNHLY and CDR2 FYNNEI. The CDR3 spells CASRRGSGNEQFF. The CDR3 DNA is TGTGCCAGCCGCCGCGGGAGTGGTAATGAGCAGTTCTTC.

The chain combines TRBV6-5 with TRBJ1-6; D remains ambiguous. Per the germline V gene, CDR1 is MNHEY and CDR2 is SVGAGI. Trimming took off 0 bases at V and 2 bases at J, with 5 bases between the two ends. This CDR3 comprises 15 residues. The CDR3 loop is CASSYSAAYNSPLHF. The CDR3 coding sequence is TGTGCCAGCAGTTACTCGGCAGCCTATAATTCACCCCTCCACTTT.

This sequence joins TRBV7-8 and TRBJ1-5; D may be TRBD1 (6 bases). With 0 bases removed from V and 3 bases from J, the gap between germline ends came to 12 bases. The V gene's germline CDR1 is SGHVS and CDR2 FQNEAQ. There are 16 residues in the CDR3. CDR3 nucleotides: TGTGCCAGCAGCTTAGCAGCAGGGGATGACAATCAGCCCCAGCATTTT. It is translated as CASSLAAGDDNQPQHF.

CDR3 region: CASYVHAGTGLSWAFF. CDR3 nucleotide sequence: TGTGCCAGCTACGTACATGCGGGGACAGGGTTAAGCTGGGCTTTCTTT. J is TRBJ1-1 and V is TRBV27; 9 positions agree with TRBD1. CDR1 and CDR2 (germline): MNHEY, SMNVEV (reference sequence). The CDR3 consists of 16 residues. V dropped 8 bases and J dropped 11; count of bases not matched to a gene: 21.

The chain combines TRBV13 with TRBJ2-7; 13 bases map to TRBD2. Germline values: CDR1 PRHDT, CDR2 FYEKMQ (reference sequence). Losses at the gene ends were 5 bases for V and 2 bases for J; bases not matched to a gene: 6. CDR3 size: 16 residues. This CDR3 reads CASSLRLAGGAYEQYF. The CDR3 nucleotides read TGTGCCAGCAGCCTCCGACTAGCGGGAGGAGCCTACGAGCAGTACTTC.

The CDR3 spells CASSFGTGIKDTQYF. CDR3 coding DNA: TGTGCCAGCAGTTTTGGCACAGGGATAAAAGATACGCAGTATTTT. V usage is TRBV28 and J usage is TRBJ2-3; D perhaps matches TRBD1 (6 bases). The CDR3 is 15 amino acids. V shed 3 bases and J shed 5 bases, with 15 bases lying between them. Germline CDR1 and CDR2: MDHEN and SYDVKM.

This clone has just one count. The chain links TRBV4-2 to TRBJ1-5, with a weak D call TRBD1 (5 bases). Germline CDR1 LGHNA, CDR2 YNFKEQ. With 3 bases removed from V and 5 bases from J, the gap between germline ends came to 11 bases. CDR3 length: 14 residues. The CDR3 DNA sequence: TGTGCCAGCAGCCACGGGACGGGAGATCAGCCCCAGCATTTT. This codes for CASSHGTGDQPQHF.

The gene calls are TRBV14 and TRBJ2-3; TRBD1 is a possible D gene (6 bases). Looked up from germline, CDR1 is SGHDN and CDR2 is FVKESK. Between the trimmed V and J ends, which lost 0 bases and 4 bases, there was a span of 11 bases. This CDR3 spans 15 amino acids. This CDR3 is CASSQETGYADTQYF. The DNA of the CDR3 is TGTGCCAGCAGCCAAGAAACAGGGTACGCAGATACGCAGTATTTT.

This rearrangement joins TRBV7-2 to TRBJ2-7; the match to TRBD1 covers 9 bases. Germline-derived CDR1 and CDR2 are SGHTA and FQGNSA. Trimming took 4 bases from V and 1 from J; bases not matched to a gene: 5. This CDR3 comprises 15 residues. CDR3 protein: CASSSTGTGSYEQYF. CDR3 nucleotide sequence: TGTGCCAGCAGCTCAACCGGGACAGGGTCCTACGAGCAGTACTTC.

The rearrangement joins TRBV3-1 (or the pseudogene TRBV3-2) to TRBJ2-7; 9 bases line up with TRBD2. Germline V gives CDR1 LGHDT, CDR2 YNNKEL (reference sequence). V lost 1 base, J lost 6 bases, and 7 bases stayed unmatched. The CDR3 consists of 15 residues. CDR3 protein: CASSQGREGLGEQYF. The CDR3 region has the DNA TGTGCCAGCAGCCAAGGGCGGGAGGGCCTGGGCGAGCAGTACTTC.

The rearrangement joins TRBV19 to TRBJ1-1, with D unclear. The germline V gene has CDR1 LNHDA and CDR2 SQIVND (reference sequence). The germline V and J ends were trimmed by 4 bases and 5 bases, with 11 bases remaining between them. The CDR3 has 13 amino acids. The CDR3 DNA reads TGTGCCAGTAGTAACCATCGGGAAACTGAAGCTTTCTTT. As protein: CASSNHRETEAFF.

V gene TRBV6-4 combines with J gene TRBJ1-6, with 9 bases that match TRBD1. This CDR3 comprises 15 residues. With V trimmed by 3 bases and J by 6 bases, 3 bases remained unmatched. Germline-derived CDR1 and CDR2 are MRHNA and SNTAGT. The chain's CDR3 is CASSERTGANSPLHF. The CDR3, as DNA: TGTGCCAGCAGTGAAAGGACAGGGGCTAATTCACCCCTCCACTTT.

The V call is TRBV10-3, the J call TRBJ1-5, with no clear D. V was pared by 7 bases and J by 0 bases, with 7 bases between. The CDR3 runs to 13 residues. Germline CDR1 ENHRY, CDR2 SYGVKD. CDR3 bases: TGTGCCATCACTGCAGATAGCAATCAGCCCCAGCATTTT. Translating gives CAITADSNQPQHF.